The TCR beta chain described here comes from a study of blood T cell repertoires in COVID-19 (dated by TCRdb to 2020 to 2022). Study-level background: Samples from collaborators originated in the United States, Italy and Spain and spanned both the acute and convalescent phases of COVID-19. The prospective study material was composed of cDNA or gDNA derived from T cells, B-cell-depleted T cells, or PBMCs. The dataset comprised deeply sampled blood TCRbeta repertoires from subjects exposed to, actively infected with, or recovered from COVID-19. The repertoires were released in a freely available public database meant as a resource for research on the immune response to SARS-CoV-2. Samples came from the ongoing ImmuneRACE study (first 160 participants) plus 1,254 subjects from 6 global collaborators. A de-identified subject ID, COVID-19 status, age in years and sex were almost always included in the sample metadata. HLA class I and class II types, where available, came from metadata supplied by the sample provider rather than from assay-based typing. Overall study outcomes, separate from this receptor: The quantity of clinical and demographic metadata differed by source and by participant and was supplied without curation.

The collaborating institutions used their own protocols to collect whole blood in K2EDTA tubes. For TCRbeta analysis, collaborators shipped samples in one of three forms: frozen whole blood, isolated PBMCs, or DNA extracted from either of those sample types. From the cysteine through the phenylalanine, the CDR3 covers 16 amino acids. Solely the CDR3 DNA is kept, with 48 bases framed from the first base. The germline V gene supplies CDR1 SNHLY and CDR2 FYNNEI. V and J are trimmed by 5 bases and 9 bases, and the gene matches miss 12 bases of the junction. TCRbeta CDR3 regions were amplified from genomic DNA by means of the immunoSEQ Assay, a bias-controlled multiplex PCR. Per the source publication's procedure: The number of nucleated cells in each sample was estimated from the amplification of reference gene primers within the assay. To quantify the absolute abundance of each unique TCRbeta CDR3 rearrangement, sequence reads were collapsed and filtered. For each sample, productive Simpson clonality was calculated by taking the square root of Simpson's diversity index across productive rearrangements. The table was pulled from immuneACCESS by TCRdb, which kept in-frame rearrangements only. Such tables lose some clones; where checked, under half of the loss comes from unresolved V genes, and the rest has no known cause. V, J and clone size were drawn from that table, and D and trimming were deduced from the DNA. The sample contains about 46,000 clones, roughly 85% of them found a single time. In total, the top ten clones hold 15% to 19% of the sample.

About this clone: This receptor's antigen is unknown. Base quality data are lacking; no much larger clone is found one base away.

This chain is built from TRBV2 and TRBJ1-6; TRBD1 fits 8 bases in the junction. Material for sequencing was peripheral blood. The source is a human donor in a cohort sampled during active COVID-19. The donor label of this sample is uncertain. The CDR3 region has the sequence CASSRPGQEEGSPLHF. The nucleotide sequence is TGTGCCAGCAGTCGGCCGGGACAGGAAGAAGGTTCACCCCTCCACTTT.